The 19 T cell receptor beta chains given below trace back to one sample, sequenced in a study of blood T cell repertoires in COVID-19. Some clones are missing from TCRdb's copy, which holds only in-frame ones; the method was immunoSEQ multiplex PCR. This repertoire shows 150,000 to 200,000 clones, roughly 82% found once; its top ten account for roughly 5%. The sample was PBMCs or T cells enriched from blood (not recorded which). These receptor sequences come from a woman in her fifties or sixties with acute COVID-19.

This clone was seen once. This chain links TRBV5-1 with TRBJ1-2; D unclear. Trimming pared 0 bases from V and 2 bases from J, leaving 5 bases between. In germline, CDR1 is SGHRS, CDR2 YFSETQ. The CDR3 totals 13 residues. The CDR3 region is CASSLDTNYGYTF. CDR3 nucleotide sequence: TGCGCCAGCAGCTTGGACACGAACTATGGCTACACCTTC.

This clone was counted once. The chain is built from TRBV10-3 and TRBJ1-2, with a possible D match to TRBD1 (6 bases). Germline V CDR1 and CDR2: ENHRY, SYGVKD. Trimming removed 7 bases at V and 1 base at J, with 13 bases between. This CDR3 spans 14 amino acids. The CDR3 DNA reads TGTGCCATCAACGGACAGCAACATAACTATGGCTACACCTTC. This translates into CAINGQQHNYGYTF.

J is TRBJ2-7 and V is TRBV6-1; TRBD1 aligns across 10 bases. V was pared by 6 bases and J by 5 bases, with 7 bases of the junction left unmatched. Looked up from germline, CDR1 is MNHNS and CDR2 is SASEGT. The CDR3 has 14 amino acids. The CDR3 DNA follows: TGTGCCAGCAGGGAGACAGGGGGCTACCACGAGCAGTACTTC. Its protein is CASRETGGYHEQYF.

This sequence joins TRBV7-9 and TRBJ2-2; 10 positions match TRBD2. V shed 6 bases, J shed 6 bases, and the junction held 7 bases outside the gene matches. CDR1 is SEHNR, CDR2 FQNEAQ, per germline (reference sequence). CDR3 length: 15 residues. CDR3 residues: CASRYGTSDPGELFF. CDR3 sequence (DNA): TGTGCCAGCAGATACGGGACTAGCGACCCCGGGGAGCTGTTTTTT.

The CDR3 nucleotides read TGCGCCAGCAGTAGGGACAGTGTAGAAGATACGCAGTATTTT. The encoded protein is CASSRDSVEDTQYF. The V gene is TRBV10-1, the J gene TRBJ2-3; 7 bases fit TRBD1. Germline CDR1 reads WNHNN; CDR2 reads SYGVQD (reference sequence). The CDR3 contains 14 residues. V was pared by 5 bases and J by 5 bases, with 7 bases of the junction left unmatched.

The V call is TRBV4-3, the J call TRBJ1-3, with unresolved D. The CDR3 loop spans 18 amino acids. V gave up 2 bases and J gave up 0 bases, with 17 bases separating them. Germline V gene lookup returns CDR1 LGHNA and CDR2 YSLEER. This CDR3 is CASSQRIPGAYSGNTIYF. DNA for the CDR3: TGCGCCAGCAGCCAACGTATACCAGGCGCCTACTCTGGAAACACCATATATTTT.

The rearrangement joins TRBV5-1 to TRBJ1-4; D may be TRBD1 (5 bases). Trimming shortened V by 2 bases and J by 0 bases, and 17 bases separated the two germline ends. Germline CDR1 reads SGHRS; CDR2 reads YFSETQ. This CDR3 has 18 amino acids. The CDR3 spells CASSFPRGKQPTNEKLFF. The CDR3 DNA reads as TGCGCCAGCAGCTTTCCCCGGGGGAAACAACCAACTAATGAAAAACTGTTTTTT.

The chain combines TRBV12-3 or TRBV12-4 with TRBJ1-5; D is uncertain. The CDR3 sequence is 12 residues long. The V end was cut by 3 bases, the J end by 7 bases, with 7 bases between. The CDR3 DNA is TGTGCCAGCAGTTTCGCGGCACAGCCCCAGCATTTT. It is translated as CASSFAAQPQHF.

The V and J genes are TRBV19 and TRBJ1-1; D remains unclear. CDR1 is LNHDA and CDR2 is SQIVND in the germline V gene (reference sequence). CDR3 length equals 15 residues. Deletions cut 7 bases from V and 0 bases from J, with 15 bases between. CDR3 amino acids: CASTYRGKMNTEAFF. CDR3 nucleotides: TGTGCCAGTACCTACCGGGGTAAGATGAACACTGAAGCTTTCTTT.

The chain recombines TRBV9 with TRBJ2-2; 8 nucleotides align to TRBD1. The CDR3 consists of 14 residues. Germline trimming cut 3 bases from V and 6 bases from J; bases unmatched to any gene: 4. CDR1 is SGDLS, CDR2 YYNGEE, per germline. The CDR3 coding sequence is TGTGCCAGCAGCGGACGACAGGGGCCCGGGGAGCTGTTTTTT. This codes for CASSGRQGPGELFF.

This clone was found once. The chain has TRBV27 and TRBJ1-2, with 8 bases identical to TRBD1. V lost 3 bases and J lost 6; bases outside the gene matches: 12. Germline CDR1 reads MNHEY; CDR2 reads SMNVEV (reference sequence). There are 16 residues in the CDR3. The CDR3 reads CASSFSQGARRDGYTF. CDR3 DNA sequence: TGTGCCAGCAGTTTTAGCCAGGGGGCGAGAAGGGATGGCTACACCTTC.

The genes are TRBV11-3 and TRBJ1-6; possibly TRBD1 for D (6 bases). The CDR3 contains 14 residues. V lost 5 bases to trimming and J lost 7 bases, with 12 bases between them. CDR1 is SGHNT, CDR2 YENEEA, per germline. CDR3 sequence: CASSAGGGNSPLHF. CDR3 nucleotide sequence: TGTGCCAGCAGCGCCGGGGGGGGCAATTCACCCCTCCACTTT.

This chain uses TRBV7-2 with TRBJ2-3; 7 nucleotides agree with TRBD1. The CDR3 extends over 14 amino acids. CDR1 and CDR2 from the germline V gene are SGHTA and FQGNSA. The junction had 4 bases not matched to a gene; V was cut back by 3 bases and J by 4 bases. In DNA form, the CDR3 reads TGTGCCAGCAGCTTGACAGGGCGGGCAGATACGCAGTATTTT. Its protein is CASSLTGRADTQYF.

This clone appeared a single time. The chain has TRBV6-1 and TRBJ1-5, with D uncertain. The CDR3 extends over 14 amino acids. The V end was cut by 3 bases, the J end by 10 bases, with 16 bases between. Germline loops: CDR1 MNHNS, CDR2 SASEGT. The chain's CDR3 is CASSDPVMVNPQHF. The CDR3 bases are TGTGCCAGCAGTGACCCGGTGATGGTGAACCCCCAGCATTTT.

V usage is TRBV5-1 and J usage is TRBJ2-7; TRBD2 matches 14 bases. Trimming cost V 2 bases and J 6 bases; bases outside gene matches: 1. The CDR3 has 14 residues. Germline V gives CDR1 SGHRS, CDR2 YFSETQ. DNA for the CDR3: TGCGCCAGCAGCTTCGGGACTAGCGGGAGCGAGCAGTACTTC. It specifies CASSFGTSGSEQYF.

The table lists this clone with a few counts. The chain joins TRBV30 to TRBJ1-1, with TRBD1 matching over 7 bases. Germline V lookup: CDR1 GTSNPN, CDR2 SVGIG (reference sequence). CDR3 size: 12 residues. Trimming cost V 1 base and J 9 bases; bases outside gene matches: 5. The CDR3 is CAWSEGQLQAFF. The CDR3 DNA sequence: TGTGCCTGGAGTGAGGGACAGTTGCAAGCTTTCTTT. The full variable domain, completed using reference TRBV30 and TRBJ1-1, is SQTIHQWPATLVQPVGSPLSLECTVEGTSNPNLYWYRQAAGRGLQLLFYSVGIGQISSEVPQNLSASRPQDRQFILSSKKLLLSDSGFYLCAWSEGQLQAFFGQGTRLTVV.

In this sample, this clone turned up once. This sequence joins TRBV19 and TRBJ2-1, with 10 positions matching TRBD1. CDR1 is LNHDA and CDR2 is SQIVND in the germline V gene (reference sequence). This CDR3 has 15 amino acids. The V segment lost 5 bases and the J segment 7 bases; nucleotides outside the gene matches: 8. The CDR3, as DNA: TGTGCCAGTAGTCCGACCGGGACAGGGGTAAATGAGCAGTTCTTC. This gives the protein CASSPTGTGVNEQFF.

In DNA, the CDR3 is TGTGCCAGTTCCTCGGGACAGGGGCCGGGTGAAGCTTTCTTT. Its protein product is CASSSGQGPGEAFF. The rearrangement joins TRBV19 to TRBJ1-1, with 10 bases identical to TRBD1. The V gene's germline CDR1 is LNHDA and CDR2 SQIVND (reference sequence). V shed 8 bases, J shed 7 bases, and the junction held 10 bases outside the gene matches. CDR3 length: 14 amino acids.

The rearrangement links TRBV28 to TRBJ2-6; D is possibly TRBD2 (5 bases). V shed 3 bases and J shed 2 bases, with 5 bases lying between them. CDR3 length: 14 amino acids. Germline CDR1 reads MDHEN; CDR2 reads SYDVKM. The CDR3 region is CASSFGTGANVLTF. Here the CDR3 DNA reads TGTGCCAGCAGTTTCGGGACTGGGGCCAACGTCCTGACTTTC.